The 23 T cell receptor beta chains below all came from one sample that was sequenced in a study of shared clonotypes between healthy human individuals. CD8 cells classed as naive were CD45RO-negative and positively selected for CCR7, excluding terminally differentiated effector memory CD45RA+ cells. The table came from immunoSEQ multiplex PCR; TCRdb's copy has only in-frame clones and leaves some out. The sample holds around 1.9 million clones, under 95% seen once. Sequencing input: naive CD8+ T cells from PBMCs. The receptors shown here come from a man in his late teens or twenties in good health. Some clones in this sample may be carry-over from other donors' samples.

This chain links TRBV28 with TRBJ2-7; unclear D gene. Deletions cut 3 bases from V and 0 bases from J, with 9 bases between. Germline assignment: CDR1 MDHEN and CDR2 SYDVKM. The CDR3 runs 14 residues. CDR3 DNA sequence: TGTGCCAGCAGTTTCGACGCTAGCTCCTACGAGCAGTACTTC. It translates to CASSFDASSYEQYF.

The chain employs TRBV7-7 and TRBJ2-1; 8 bases map to TRBD1. This CDR3 spans 17 amino acids. Unmatched junction bases numbered 12, after V lost 1 base and J lost 7 bases. CDR1 is SSHAT and CDR2 is FNYEAQ in the germline V gene (reference sequence). CDR3 nucleotides: TGTGCCAGCAGCTTAGAGGAGGCAGGACAGGGTACGAATGAGCAGTTCTTC. Its translation: CASSLEEAGQGTNEQFF.

The chain links TRBV7-9 to TRBJ2-1; perhaps TRBD1 as D (5 bases). Trimming shortened V by 0 bases and J by 7 bases, and 13 bases separated the two germline ends. The CDR3 length is 15 residues. Germline V gene sequence: CDR1 SEHNR, CDR2 FQNEAQ (reference sequence). The CDR3 loop is CASSLAQGWVNEQFF. Written as DNA, the CDR3 is TGTGCCAGCAGCTTAGCGCAGGGTTGGGTAAATGAGCAGTTCTTC.

The chain carries TRBV19 and TRBJ1-6, with unresolved D. From germline, CDR1 is LNHDA and CDR2 SQIVND (reference sequence). The V gene lost 4 bases and the J gene lost 9 bases, with 13 bases spanning the gap. The CDR3 length is 14 residues. CDR3 loop: CASSTPPASSPLHF. The CDR3 bases are TGTGCCAGTAGTACCCCACCGGCGAGTTCACCCCTCCACTTT.

This sequence joins TRBV7-9 and TRBJ2-7, with 14 bases lining up with TRBD2. The V segment lost 5 bases and the J segment 5 bases; nucleotides outside the gene matches: 11. The CDR3 has 17 residues. CDR1 is SEHNR and CDR2 is FQNEAQ in the germline V gene (reference sequence). For the CDR3, the DNA is TGTGCCAGCAGCCAAACTGGGACTAGCGGGAGTGTCGACGAGCAGTACTTC. Amino acid sequence: CASSQTGTSGSVDEQYF.

The chain joins TRBV27 to TRBJ2-5, with 10 positions matching TRBD1. The CDR3 runs 15 residues. V lost 9 bases and J lost 4; bases outside the gene matches: 11. Per germline, CDR1 MNHEY and CDR2 SMNVEV (reference sequence). The CDR3 region has the DNA TGTGCCAGTAGCCATGACAGGGGGCTCGGAGAGACCCAGTACTTC. Protein sequence: CASSHDRGLGETQYF.

The rearrangement joins TRBV28 to TRBJ1-1; 7 nucleotides align to TRBD1. Trimming removed 6 bases from V and 0 bases from J; junction bases left unmatched: 19. The CDR3 length is 19 residues. CDR1 is MDHEN and CDR2 is SYDVKM in the germline V gene. The CDR3 coding sequence is TGTGCCAGCAGCTCCCGGGCTATGCGGGACAGCCCCATGAACACTGAAGCTTTCTTT. It translates to CASSSRAMRDSPMNTEAFF. The complete variable domain, with remaining parts taken from reference TRBV28 and TRBJ1-1, reads DVKVTQSSRYLVKRTGEKVFLECVQDMDHENMFWYRQDPGLGLRLIYFSYDVKMKEKGDIPEGYSVSREKKERFSLILESASTNQTSMYLCASSSRAMRDSPMNTEAFFGQGTRLTVV.

The J gene is TRBJ2-6, the V gene TRBV28; no reliable D call. Deletions cut 3 bases from V and 0 bases from J, with 18 bases between. Germline V gene data show CDR1 as MDHEN and CDR2 as SYDVKM. The CDR3 is 19 residues long. CDR3 DNA sequence: TGTGCCAGCAGTTTCATTGGTCAAAGACGTTACTCTGGGGCCAACGTCCTGACTTTC. Amino acids: CASSFIGQRRYSGANVLTF.

This chain links TRBV11-3 with TRBJ1-1, with unresolved D. With 7 bases removed from V and 4 bases from J, the gap between germline ends came to 10 bases. There are 12 residues in the CDR3. Germline V CDR1 and CDR2: SGHNT, YENEEA. Written as DNA, the CDR3 is TGTGCCAGCACCGGGCCGGGCACTGAAGCTTTCTTT. It codes for CASTGPGTEAFF.

The J gene is TRBJ2-7, the V gene TRBV28, with 8 bases fitting TRBD1. J lost 1 base, V lost 1 base, and 9 bases had no gene match. Germline lookup yields CDR1 MDHEN and CDR2 SYDVKM. CDR3 length: 17 amino acids. DNA of the CDR3: TGTGCCAGCAGTTTATTTGTAGGGGGGACAGGATCCTACGAGCAGTACTTC. Encoded protein: CASSLFVGGTGSYEQYF.

The V and J genes are TRBV9 and TRBJ1-4; possible D gene TRBD1, 6 bases. Deletions cut 3 bases from V and 8 bases from J, with 17 bases between. Germline CDR1 is SGDLS and CDR2 is YYNGEE. CDR3 length: 15 amino acids. The CDR3 is CASSAGRGSGEKLFF. CDR3 in DNA: TGTGCCAGCAGCGCCGGGAGGGGGTCGGGGGAAAAACTGTTTTTT.

This rearrangement joins TRBV7-6 to TRBJ2-7; no firm D call. V gave up 5 bases and J gave up 5 bases, with 7 bases separating them. The length of the CDR3 is 11 residues. CDR1 is SGHVS and CDR2 is FNYEAQ in the germline V gene. The CDR3 DNA reads TGTGCCAGCAGCGCCGCTAACGAGCAGTACTTC. It yields the protein CASSAANEQYF.

Written as DNA, the CDR3 is TGTGCCAGCAGTTCCCCGGGAGCGGTTGGGGAGACCCAGTACTTC. Its protein product is CASSSPGAVGETQYF. The chain couples TRBV28 to TRBJ2-5; weak D call: TRBD2 (6 bases). Deletions cut 4 bases from V and 5 bases from J, with 17 bases between. This CDR3 spans 15 amino acids. Germline CDR1 is MDHEN and CDR2 is SYDVKM.

The rearrangement links TRBV27 to TRBJ2-7; 8 nucleotides agree with TRBD2. The CDR3 contains 16 residues. The germline gives CDR1 MNHEY, CDR2 SMNVEV (reference sequence). Trimming removed 6 bases from V and 2 bases from J; junction bases left unmatched: 12. The CDR3 reads CASSWAASGFPYEQYF. CDR3 coding DNA: TGTGCCAGCAGCTGGGCGGCTAGCGGGTTTCCCTACGAGCAGTACTTC.

This clone was picked up one time. The V and J genes are TRBV27 and TRBJ2-1; 7 bases agree with TRBD2. Germline CDR1 reads MNHEY; CDR2 reads SMNVEV (reference sequence). CDR3 length: 15 residues. V was pared by 3 bases and J by 2 bases, with 4 bases of the junction left unmatched. The CDR3 region is CASSFFAGAYNEQFF. CDR3 coding DNA: TGTGCCAGCAGTTTCTTTGCGGGAGCCTACAATGAGCAGTTCTTC.

This sequence joins TRBV6-1 and TRBJ2-1; 11 nucleotides match TRBD2. The length of the CDR3 is 16 residues. CDR1 MNHNS and CDR2 SASEGT come from the germline V gene. V lost 2 bases and J lost 6; bases outside the gene matches: 6. The CDR3 DNA reads as TGTGCCAGCAGTGAAATACGACTAGCGGGGATCAATGAGCAGTTCTTC. It translates to CASSEIRLAGINEQFF.

In its sample, this clone was seen once. The CDR3 loop is CASSPRWTDYEQYF. The CDR3, as DNA: TGTGCCAGCAGCCCCAGGTGGACAGACTACGAGCAGTACTTC. The V gene is TRBV28, the J gene TRBJ2-7; tentatively, D is TRBD1 (6 bases). CDR3 length equals 14 residues. V lost 6 bases, J lost 3 bases, and 15 bases lay in between. Germline V lookup: CDR1 MDHEN, CDR2 SYDVKM.

The chain couples TRBV27 to TRBJ2-2; unclear D gene. Trimming shortened V by 3 bases and J by 3 bases, and 8 bases separated the two germline ends. This CDR3 contains 14 residues. The V gene's germline CDR1 is MNHEY and CDR2 SMNVEV (reference sequence). The CDR3 protein is CASSFSEYTGELFF. In DNA form, the CDR3 reads TGTGCCAGCAGTTTCTCAGAGTACACCGGGGAGCTGTTTTTT.

This clone was seen a few times. This sample also contains other DNA sequences that code for the same CDR3. The chain links TRBV27 to TRBJ1-1, with D uncertain. The V end lost 0 bases, the J end lost 3 bases, and 5 bases lay between the germline ends. The length of the CDR3 is 13 residues. Germline lookup yields CDR1 MNHEY and CDR2 SMNVEV (reference sequence). CDR3 nucleotides: TGTGCCAGCAGTTTATCAAGGGACACTGAAGCTTTCTTT. Its protein is CASSLSRDTEAFF.

The chain has TRBV28 and TRBJ2-1; 16 nucleotides match TRBD2. This CDR3 comprises 19 residues. V lost 6 bases to trimming and J lost 4 bases; unmatched junction nucleotides: 12. Germline-derived CDR1 and CDR2 are MDHEN and SYDVKM. The CDR3 bases are TGTGCCAGCAGCTCTATCGGGACTAGCGGGAGGGCCAGTTACAATGAGCAGTTCTTC. It is translated as CASSSIGTSGRASYNEQFF.

The rearrangement uses TRBV7-9 and TRBJ2-7; 9 nucleotides line up with TRBD1. The CDR3 has 14 residues. Germline CDR1 and CDR2: SEHNR and FQNEAQ (reference sequence). J lost 5 bases, V lost 3 bases, and 5 bases had no gene match. The CDR3 sequence is CASSFRDRVDEQYF. The CDR3 DNA follows: TGTGCCAGCAGCTTCAGGGACAGGGTGGACGAGCAGTACTTC.

V usage is TRBV5-1 and J usage is TRBJ1-1; D is uncertain. Trimming shortened V by 5 bases and J by 1 base, and 6 bases separated the two germline ends. The CDR3 sequence is 12 residues long. CDR1 is SGHRS, CDR2 YFSETQ, per germline. DNA for the CDR3: TGCGCCAGCAGACTTACGAACACTGAAGCTTTCTTT. It translates to CASRLTNTEAFF.

The chain links TRBV7-9 to TRBJ2-2; D call uncertain. The CDR3 has 15 residues. Deletions cut 1 base from V and 3 bases from J, with 9 bases between. The V gene's germline CDR1 is SEHNR and CDR2 FQNEAQ (reference sequence). Here the CDR3 reads CASSLVTYHTGELFF. The CDR3 bases are TGTGCCAGCAGCTTAGTCACCTATCACACCGGGGAGCTGTTTTTT.